This T cell receptor beta chain derives from a study of blood T cell repertoires in COVID-19. Study summary: Whether acute or convalescent, the COVID-19 samples came from the United States, Italy and Spain. T cells, B-cell-depleted T cells, or PBMCs supplied cDNA or gDNA.

Original analysis: Reference gene primer amplification gave estimated nucleated cell counts. TCRdb keeps only in-frame clones here, not all; method: immunoSEQ multiplex PCR. That table supplies the V and J calls and clone size; D and trimming were determined from the DNA. This repertoire shows approximately 150,000 clones, just over 90% found once; its top ten account for around 5%. The specimen was peripheral blood. This receptor was identified in a man between 18 and 35 years old with COVID-19, enrolled during active disease.

CDR3 bases: TGTGCCAGCAGCTTAGAGTCAGGTTACTACGAGCAGTACTTC. This gives the protein CASSLESGYYEQYF. The chain has TRBV7-2 and TRBJ2-7; the D is unclear. The CDR3 has 14 amino acids. Germline CDR1 reads SGHTA; CDR2 reads FQGNSA. V was clipped by 1 base and J by 3 bases, with 10 bases between them.